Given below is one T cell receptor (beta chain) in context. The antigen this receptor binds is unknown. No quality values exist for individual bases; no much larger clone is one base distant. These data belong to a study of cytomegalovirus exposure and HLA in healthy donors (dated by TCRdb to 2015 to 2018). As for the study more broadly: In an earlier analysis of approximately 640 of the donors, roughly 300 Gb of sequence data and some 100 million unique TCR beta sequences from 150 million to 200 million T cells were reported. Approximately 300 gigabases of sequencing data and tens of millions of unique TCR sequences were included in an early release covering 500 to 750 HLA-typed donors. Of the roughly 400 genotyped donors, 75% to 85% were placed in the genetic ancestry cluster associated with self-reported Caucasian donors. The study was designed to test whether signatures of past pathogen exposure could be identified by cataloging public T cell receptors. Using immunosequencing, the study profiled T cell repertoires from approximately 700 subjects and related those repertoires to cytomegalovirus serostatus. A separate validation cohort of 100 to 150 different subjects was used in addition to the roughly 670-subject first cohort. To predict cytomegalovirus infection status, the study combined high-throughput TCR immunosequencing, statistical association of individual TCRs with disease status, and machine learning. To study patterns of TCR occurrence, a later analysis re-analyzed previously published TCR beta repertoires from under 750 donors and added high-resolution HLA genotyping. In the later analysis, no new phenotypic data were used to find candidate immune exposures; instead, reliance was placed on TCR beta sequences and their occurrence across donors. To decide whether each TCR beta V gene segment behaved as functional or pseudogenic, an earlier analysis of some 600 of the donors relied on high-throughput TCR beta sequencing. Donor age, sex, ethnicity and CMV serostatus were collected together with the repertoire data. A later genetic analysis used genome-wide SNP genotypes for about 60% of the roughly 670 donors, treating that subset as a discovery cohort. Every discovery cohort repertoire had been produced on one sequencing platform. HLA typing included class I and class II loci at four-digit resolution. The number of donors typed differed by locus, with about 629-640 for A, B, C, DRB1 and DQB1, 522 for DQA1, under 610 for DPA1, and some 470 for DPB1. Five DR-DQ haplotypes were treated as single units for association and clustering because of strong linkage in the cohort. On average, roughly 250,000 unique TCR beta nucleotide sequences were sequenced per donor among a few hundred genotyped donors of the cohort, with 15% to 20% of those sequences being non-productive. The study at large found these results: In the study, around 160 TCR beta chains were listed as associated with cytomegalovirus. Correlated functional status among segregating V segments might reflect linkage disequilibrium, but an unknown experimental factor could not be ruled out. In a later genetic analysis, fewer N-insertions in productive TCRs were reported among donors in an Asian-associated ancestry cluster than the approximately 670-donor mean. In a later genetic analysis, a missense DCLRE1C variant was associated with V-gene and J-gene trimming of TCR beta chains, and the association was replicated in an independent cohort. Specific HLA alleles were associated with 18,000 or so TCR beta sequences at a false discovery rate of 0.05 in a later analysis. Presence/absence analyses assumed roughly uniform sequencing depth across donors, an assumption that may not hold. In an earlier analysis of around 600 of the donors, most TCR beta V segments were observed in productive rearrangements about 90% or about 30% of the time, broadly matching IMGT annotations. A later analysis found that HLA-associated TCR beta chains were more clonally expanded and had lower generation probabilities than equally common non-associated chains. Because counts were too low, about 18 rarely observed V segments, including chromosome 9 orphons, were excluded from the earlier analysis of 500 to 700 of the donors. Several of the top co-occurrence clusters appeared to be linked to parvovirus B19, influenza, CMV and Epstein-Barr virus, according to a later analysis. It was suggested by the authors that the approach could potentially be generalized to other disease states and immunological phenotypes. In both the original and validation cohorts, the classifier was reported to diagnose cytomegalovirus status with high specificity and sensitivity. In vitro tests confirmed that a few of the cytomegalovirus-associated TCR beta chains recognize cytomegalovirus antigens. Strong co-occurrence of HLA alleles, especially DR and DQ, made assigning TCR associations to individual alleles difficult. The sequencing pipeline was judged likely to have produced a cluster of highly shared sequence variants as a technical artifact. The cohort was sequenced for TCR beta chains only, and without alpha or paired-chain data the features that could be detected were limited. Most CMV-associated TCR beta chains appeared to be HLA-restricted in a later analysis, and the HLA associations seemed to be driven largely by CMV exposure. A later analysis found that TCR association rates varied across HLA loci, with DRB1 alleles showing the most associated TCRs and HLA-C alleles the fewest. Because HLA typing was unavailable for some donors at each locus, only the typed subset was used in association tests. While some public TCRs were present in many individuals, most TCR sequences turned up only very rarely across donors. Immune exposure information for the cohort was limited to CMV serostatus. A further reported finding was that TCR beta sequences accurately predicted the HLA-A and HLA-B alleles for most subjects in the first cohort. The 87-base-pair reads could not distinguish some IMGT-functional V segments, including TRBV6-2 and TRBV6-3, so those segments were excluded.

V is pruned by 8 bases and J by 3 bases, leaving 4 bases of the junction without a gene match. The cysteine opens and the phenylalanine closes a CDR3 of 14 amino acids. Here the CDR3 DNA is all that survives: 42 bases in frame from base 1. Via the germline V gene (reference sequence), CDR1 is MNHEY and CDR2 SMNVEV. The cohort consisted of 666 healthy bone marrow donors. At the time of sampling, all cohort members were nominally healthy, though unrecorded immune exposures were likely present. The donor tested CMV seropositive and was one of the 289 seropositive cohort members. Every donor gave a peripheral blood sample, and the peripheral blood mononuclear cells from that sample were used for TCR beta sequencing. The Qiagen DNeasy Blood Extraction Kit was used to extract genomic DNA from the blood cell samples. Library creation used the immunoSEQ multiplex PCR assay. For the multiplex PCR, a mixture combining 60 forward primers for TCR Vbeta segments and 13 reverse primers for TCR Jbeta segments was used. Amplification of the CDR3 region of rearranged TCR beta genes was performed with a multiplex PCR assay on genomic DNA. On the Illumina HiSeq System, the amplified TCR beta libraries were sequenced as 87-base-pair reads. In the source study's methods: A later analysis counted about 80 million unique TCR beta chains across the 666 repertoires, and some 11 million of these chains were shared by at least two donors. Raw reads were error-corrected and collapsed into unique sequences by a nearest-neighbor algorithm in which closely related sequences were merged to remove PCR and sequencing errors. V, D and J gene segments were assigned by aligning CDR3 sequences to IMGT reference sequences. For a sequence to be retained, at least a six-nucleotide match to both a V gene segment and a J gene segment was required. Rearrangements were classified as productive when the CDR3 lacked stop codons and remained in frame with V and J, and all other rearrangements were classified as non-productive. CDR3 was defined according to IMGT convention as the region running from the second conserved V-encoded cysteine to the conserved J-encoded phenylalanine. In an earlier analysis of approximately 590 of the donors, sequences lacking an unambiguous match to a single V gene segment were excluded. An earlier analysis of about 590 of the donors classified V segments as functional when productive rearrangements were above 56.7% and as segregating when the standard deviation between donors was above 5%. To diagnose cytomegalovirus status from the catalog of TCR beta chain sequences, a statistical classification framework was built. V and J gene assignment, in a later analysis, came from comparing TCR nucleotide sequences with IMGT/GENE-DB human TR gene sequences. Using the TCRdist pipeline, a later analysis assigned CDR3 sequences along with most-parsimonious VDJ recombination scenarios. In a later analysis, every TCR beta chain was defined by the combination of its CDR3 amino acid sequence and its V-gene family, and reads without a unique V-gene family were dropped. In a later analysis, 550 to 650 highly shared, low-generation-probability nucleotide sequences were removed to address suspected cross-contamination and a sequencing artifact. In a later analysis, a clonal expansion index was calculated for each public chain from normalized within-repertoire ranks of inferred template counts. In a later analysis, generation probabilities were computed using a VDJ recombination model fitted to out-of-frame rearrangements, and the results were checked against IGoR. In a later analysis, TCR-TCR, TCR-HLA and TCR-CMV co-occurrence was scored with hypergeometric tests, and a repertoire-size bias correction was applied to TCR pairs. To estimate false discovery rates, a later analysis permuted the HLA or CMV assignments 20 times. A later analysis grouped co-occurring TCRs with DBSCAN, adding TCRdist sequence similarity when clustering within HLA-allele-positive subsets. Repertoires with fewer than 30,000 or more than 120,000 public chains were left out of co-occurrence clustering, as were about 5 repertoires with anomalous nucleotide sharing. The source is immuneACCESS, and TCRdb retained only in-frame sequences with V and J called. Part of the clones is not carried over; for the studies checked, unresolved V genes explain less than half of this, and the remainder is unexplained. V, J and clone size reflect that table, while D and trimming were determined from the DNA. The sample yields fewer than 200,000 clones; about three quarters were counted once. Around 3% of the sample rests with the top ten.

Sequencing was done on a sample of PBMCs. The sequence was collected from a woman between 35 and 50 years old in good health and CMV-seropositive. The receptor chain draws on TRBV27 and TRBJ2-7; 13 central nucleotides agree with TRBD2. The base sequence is TGTGCCAGCCGTTGGACTAGCGGGAGCTACGAGCAGTACTTC. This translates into CASRWTSGSYEQYF.